This T cell receptor beta chain originates from a study of cytomegalovirus exposure and HLA in healthy donors. Study-wide points: Generally TCR sequences proved uncommon, though certain public TCRs appeared in numerous donors. In the analysis, some V segments, TRBV6-2 and TRBV6-3 included, were excluded as indistinguishable.

The study ran its PCR with 60 Vbeta and 13 Jbeta primers. Clones were sequenced by immunoSEQ multiplex PCR, and TCRdb holds only the in-frame ones, with some missing. The table lists over 95,000 clones, about 70% of them singletons. Details on this clone: Its antigen is unknown. One junction end disagrees with the germline gene, perhaps due to a read error. This same CDR3 is encoded by further DNA sequences in the sample.

Germline CDR1 is GTSNPN and CDR2 is SVGIG (reference sequence). This CDR3 has 14 residues. This sequence was found in a human donor in good health. Sequencing used PBMCs. The chain carries TRBV30 and TRBJ1-5; 9 bases are shared with TRBD1. This CDR3 is CAWSGQGIYQPQHF. CDR3 bases: TGCGCCTGGAGTGGACAGGGGATTTATCAGCCCCAGCATTTT.